The 7 T cell receptor beta chains below were found in one sample sequenced in a study of identical twins. TCRdb re-called the 5' RACE reads through MiXCR, storing one row per CDR3 protein. Here the sample spans about 730,000 distinct CDR3 sequences, approximately 21% being singletons. The sample also formed part of further work on T cells expressing NK-cell markers.

Sequencing was carried out using PBMCs. The receptor set was obtained from a woman between 18 and 29 years old in good health.

There are a few counts of this clonotype. The chain links TRBV5-1 to TRBJ1-2; D remains unclear. In germline, CDR1 is SGHRS, CDR2 YFSETQ. This CDR3 contains 14 residues. The ends were cut back, 3 bases at V and 0 bases at J, with 9 bases in the middle. The CDR3 DNA reads TGCGCCAGCAGCTCCAGCGGAACTAACTATGGCTACACCTTC. Encoded protein: CASSSSGTNYGYTF.

This clonotype was counted a few times. This chain uses TRBV21-1 with TRBJ2-5; the listed D gene, TRBD2, was not tested against the DNA. TRBV21-1 is designated a pseudogene. This CDR3 region has 15 residues. CDR3 DNA sequence: TGTGCCAGCAGCAAAGGACAATCCGGAGGGGAGACCCAGTACTTC. It encodes CASSKGQSGGETQYF.

This clonotype has at least ten counts. The chain joins TRBV12-3 or TRBV12-4 to TRBJ2-1, with 14 bases aligning to TRBD2. Trimming cost V 5 bases and J 8 bases; bases outside gene matches: 5. The CDR3 is 15 amino acids. The CDR3 bases are TGTGCCAGCAGTCTCGGGACTAGCGGGGGTCATGAGCAGTTCTTC. It yields the protein CASSLGTSGGHEQFF.

This rearrangement joins TRBV24-1 to TRBJ2-1; D gene unclear. Germline V gene data show CDR1 as KGHDR and CDR2 as SFDVKD. V shed 3 bases and J shed 5 bases, with 16 bases lying between them. This CDR3 has 16 amino acids. CDR3 nucleotides: TGTGCCACCAGTGATAACGGTAGAGTGGCAGACAATGAGCAGTTCTTC. Its protein is CATSDNGRVADNEQFF.

The V call is TRBV12-3 or TRBV12-4, the J call TRBJ2-2; the D is unclear. The CDR3 extends over 16 amino acids. Trimming pared 6 bases from V and 0 bases from J, leaving 14 bases between. CDR3 sequence (DNA): TGTGCCAGCAGATTGCGAAGGAACGCGAACACCGGGGAGCTGTTTTTT. Its protein is CASRLRRNANTGELFF.

This clonotype occurred a few times. The chain joins TRBV20-1 to TRBJ2-5, with TRBD2 matching over 8 bases. Germline trimming cut 6 bases from V and 2 bases from J; bases unmatched to any gene: 8. This CDR3 spans 14 amino acids. Germline V gene lookup returns CDR1 DFQATT and CDR2 SNEGSKA (reference sequence). The CDR3 nucleotides are TGCAGTGCGGATGAACTAGCGGAACAAGAGACCCAGTACTTC. Its translation is CSADELAEQETQYF.

The chain combines TRBV2 with TRBJ2-1, with 12 bases lining up with TRBD2. Trimming cost V 5 bases and J 1 base; bases outside gene matches: 6. Germline CDR1 and CDR2: SNHLY and FYNNEI. The CDR3 contains 17 residues. The CDR3 DNA reads TGTGCCAGCAGTCTGCGACTAGCGGGGGATTCCTACAATGAGCAGTTCTTC. This translates into CASSLRLAGDSYNEQFF.